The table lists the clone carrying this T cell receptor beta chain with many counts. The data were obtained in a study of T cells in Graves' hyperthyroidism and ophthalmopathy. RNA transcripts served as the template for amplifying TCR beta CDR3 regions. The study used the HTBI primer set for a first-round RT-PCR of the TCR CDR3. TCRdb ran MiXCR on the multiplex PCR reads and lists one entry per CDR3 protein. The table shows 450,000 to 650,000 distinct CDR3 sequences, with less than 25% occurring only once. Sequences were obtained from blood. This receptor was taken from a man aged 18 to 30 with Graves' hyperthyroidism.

The CDR3, as DNA: TGTGCCAGCAGATCCCTCCGGGACAGGGAAGAATATGGCTACACCTTC. It specifies CASRSLRDREEYGYTF. The V gene is TRBV6-1, the J gene TRBJ1-2, with TRBD1 identical over 9 bases. After removal of 6 bases from V and 5 bases from J, the junction contained 13 bases not matched to a gene. The V gene's germline CDR1 is MNHNS and CDR2 SASEGT. CDR3 length equals 16 residues.